This T cell receptor beta chain originates from a study of cytomegalovirus exposure and HLA in healthy donors (TCRdb year 2017). Broadly, across the study: A later analysis indicated that the 100 to 150 validation repertoires were generated on the platform also employed for the roughly 650 repertoires of the first cohort. To predict cytomegalovirus infection status, the study brought together high-throughput TCR immunosequencing, statistical association of individual TCRs with disease status, and machine learning. The study was designed to test whether signatures of past pathogen exposure could be identified by cataloging public T cell receptors. A separate validation cohort of roughly 130 different subjects was used in addition to the roughly 720-subject first cohort.

What the work shows at the level of the full study, not this receptor alone: Subsequent analysis determined that TCRs grouped into clusters in the first cohort also showed a tendency toward co-occurrence across the 120 validation repertoires, and approximately 94% of cluster scores exceeded 0. Across donors, most TCR sequences were observed very rarely, whereas some public TCRs were present in many individuals. The authors suggested that the approach could potentially be extended to other disease states and immunological phenotypes. In the study, around 150 TCR beta chains were listed as associated with cytomegalovirus. The classifier was reported to diagnose cytomegalovirus status with high specificity and sensitivity in both the original cohort and the validation cohort. Three of the identified cytomegalovirus-associated TCR beta chains were confirmed in vitro to be specific for cytomegalovirus antigens. A later analysis lacked HLA typing for the validation cohort, so it scored co-occurrence in that cohort across all 110 or so repertoires.

Measured from the cysteine to the phenylalanine, the CDR3 is 17 residues long. The sequence is cut down to CDR3 DNA, 51 bases in frame from base 1. Trimming leaves V shorter by 5 bases and J shorter by 0 bases, with the junction holding 5 bases beyond the gene matches. CDR1 and CDR2 are read off the germline V gene (reference sequence) as GTSNPN and SVGIG. The library was generated by the immunoSEQ multiplex PCR assay. Turning to the authors' computational methods: A statistical classification framework was built to diagnose cytomegalovirus status from the catalog of TCR beta chain sequences. In its TCRdb copy, this immuneACCESS table keeps in-frame sequences only and misses some clones. Where compared with another copy, unresolved V genes explain less than half of these, and the others have no known cause. That table is the source of V, J and clone size, and D and trimming were worked out from the DNA. This sample comprises about 60,000 clones, roughly 96% of them detected only once. The top ten hold approximately 0.94% of the sample.

Donors formed part of the validation cohort, which comprised over a hundred subjects and was distinct from the first cohort of some 700 subjects. To note about this clone: Its antigen specificity is not known. No quality values exist for individual bases; no much larger clone is one base distant.

The clonotype was recovered from a young man in good health and CMV-seronegative. Recombination linked TRBV30 to TRBJ2-1; TRBD2 fits 15 bases in the junction. The specimen sequenced was PBMCs. The DNA sequence is as follows: TGTGCCTGGCAGGGACTAGCGGGAGGTCTCTCCTACAATGAGCAGTTCTTC. It translates to CAWQGLAGGLSYNEQFF. The CDR3 plus the reference TRBV30 and TRBJ2-1 genes for the other parts give the full variable domain: SQTIHQWPATLVQPVGSPLSLECTVEGTSNPNLYWYRQAAGRGLQLLFYSVGIGQISSEVPQNLSASRPQDRQFILSSKKLLLSDSGFYLCAWQGLAGGLSYNEQFFGPGTRLTVL.